These 14 T cell receptor beta chains share one sample of origin, sequenced in a study of response to subunit inactivated influenza vaccine. TCRdb independently ran MiXCR on the RT-PCR reads; one entry per CDR3 protein. The profile covers some 550,000 distinct CDR3 sequences, with roughly 25% appearing a single time and 2.5% to 3% taken by the ten largest. The same data also went into a second study, on T cells expressing NK-cell markers. That publication notes: Libraries used 5'RACE template switching adding universal primer site and UMIs.

Specimen: CD4+ T cells sorted from PBMCs, collected 11 to 12 days after vaccination. The receptors derive from a man over 45 who received an inactivated influenza vaccine.

The CDR3 region has the DNA TGCAGTGCTAGTATAGTTTTGCAGGGATCAGATACGCAGTATTTT. It is translated as CSASIVLQGSDTQYF. The rearrangement links TRBV20-1 to TRBJ2-3, with D possibly being TRBD1 (5 bases). Trimming removed 3 bases from V and 4 bases from J, with 17 bases in between. This CDR3 is 15 amino acids long. Looked up from germline, CDR1 is DFQATT and CDR2 is SNEGSKA (reference sequence).

This clonotype was seen repeatedly, ten times or more. The CDR3 DNA follows: TGTGCCAGCAGCCCTGACGGGCTCGGCACAGATACGCAGTATTTT. Protein: CASSPDGLGTDTQYF. This chain connects TRBV7-2 to TRBJ2-3; D not certain. Germline V gene lookup returns CDR1 SGHTA and CDR2 FQGNSA. V was clipped by 5 bases and J by 1 base, with 13 bases between them. The CDR3 is made up of 15 amino acids.

A few counts support this clonotype. The chain couples TRBV11-2 to TRBJ2-1, with TRBD1 matching over 8 bases. Unmatched junction bases numbered 13, after V lost 5 bases and J lost 4 bases. The CDR3 contains 17 residues. In germline, CDR1 is SGHAT, CDR2 FQNNGV. CDR3 sequence: CASSDEPGQALYNEQFF. CDR3 coding DNA: TGTGCCAGCAGCGACGAACCGGGACAGGCTTTATACAATGAGCAGTTCTTC.

The chain is built from TRBV7-9 and TRBJ1-2, with D perhaps matching TRBD1 (6 bases). The CDR3 is 15 amino acids. CDR1 is SEHNR, CDR2 FQNEAQ, per germline (reference sequence). V gave up 1 base and J gave up 3 bases, with 12 bases separating them. In DNA, the CDR3 is TGTGCCAGCAGCTTAGGTGTCAGGGGCTACTATGGCTACACCTTC. It yields the protein CASSLGVRGYYGYTF.

This clonotype showed up just a few times. The chain couples TRBV12-3 or TRBV12-4 to TRBJ2-4; D gene ambiguous. CDR3 length: 12 residues. V shed 2 bases and J shed 15 bases, with 14 bases lying between them. Written as DNA, the CDR3 is TGTGCCAGCAGTTTAATTCAGGCCGGGCTGTACTTC. It encodes CASSLIQAGLYF.

This clonotype occurred a few times. The chain has TRBV27 and TRBJ2-7, with D perhaps TRBD1 or TRBD2 (5 bases each). Germline assignment: CDR1 MNHEY and CDR2 SMNVEV (reference sequence). V dropped 4 bases and J dropped 4 bases, with 20 bases sitting between them. CDR3 length equals 16 residues. CDR3 residues: CASSWDGFLAEYEQYF. The CDR3 DNA reads as TGTGCCAGCAGTTGGGACGGTTTTCTAGCTGAGTACGAGCAGTACTTC.

This chain joins TRBV6-2 or TRBV6-3 and TRBJ2-3; possible D gene TRBD2, 5 bases. Trimming pared 6 bases from V and 2 bases from J, leaving 12 bases between. Germline CDR1 MNHEY, CDR2 SVGEGT. The CDR3 is 14 amino acids. The CDR3, as DNA: TGTGCCAGCAGACGGACGGACTTCACAGATACGCAGTATTTT. As protein: CASRRTDFTDTQYF.

The J gene is TRBJ1-1, the V gene TRBV18; perhaps TRBD1 as D (6 bases). V gave up 3 bases and J gave up 0 bases, with 14 bases separating them. CDR3 length: 16 residues. Per germline, CDR1 KGHSH and CDR2 LQKENI. The CDR3 coding sequence is TGTGCCAGCTCACCGTCACAGGGATGGATGAACACTGAAGCTTTCTTT. It yields the protein CASSPSQGWMNTEAFF.

The chain links TRBV5-1 to TRBJ2-1, with D unclear. Trimming removed 0 bases from V and 4 bases from J, with 14 bases in between. The germline CDR1 and CDR2 sequences are SGHRS and YFSETQ. CDR3 size: 16 residues. The CDR3 DNA follows: TGCGCCAGCAGCTTGGTGGGCGGAATATCTTACAATGAGCAGTTCTTC. This sequence encodes CASSLVGGISYNEQFF.

This clonotype was recorded a few times. The genes are TRBV28 and TRBJ1-5; a weak D match, TRBD1 (6 bases). The V gene lost 6 bases and the J gene lost 6 bases, with 12 bases spanning the gap. This CDR3 has 13 amino acids. Germline values: CDR1 MDHEN, CDR2 SYDVKM. In DNA, the CDR3 is TGTGCCAGCAGCGAAAACAGGGTTCAGCCCCAGCATTTT. Amino acids: CASSENRVQPQHF.

The chain recombines TRBV20-1 with TRBJ1-5; the D gene is possibly TRBD1 (5 bases). The CDR3 sequence is 14 residues long. V lost 4 bases and J 9 bases, leaving 19 bases between the germline ends. CDR1 and CDR2 (germline): DFQATT, SNEGSKA (reference sequence). Written as DNA, the CDR3 is TGCAGTGCTACCGAAGGCACAGGTCAAGGGCCCCAGCATTTT. Protein sequence: CSATEGTGQGPQHF.

There are a few counts of this clonotype. J is TRBJ1-5 and V is TRBV7-2, with 9 bases aligning to TRBD1. V shed 6 bases, J shed 3 bases, and the junction held 6 bases outside the gene matches. CDR3 length: 15 amino acids. Looked up from germline, CDR1 is SGHTA and CDR2 is FQGNSA. The CDR3 loop reads CASRSTGGANQPQHF. The CDR3 DNA reads as TGTGCCAGCAGGTCTACAGGGGGCGCCAATCAGCCCCAGCATTTT.

At least ten counts were recorded for this clonotype. The chain carries TRBV7-9 and TRBJ2-7; D is unclear. The germline V gene encodes CDR1 SEHNR and CDR2 FQNEAQ (reference sequence). This CDR3 is built from 12 residues. V gave up 5 bases and J gave up 0 bases, with 5 bases separating them. CDR3 residues: CASSRFSYEQYF. The CDR3 DNA reads as TGTGCCAGCAGCCGATTCTCCTACGAGCAGTACTTC.

The sample holds a few counts of this clonotype. This sequence joins TRBV5-1 and TRBJ2-3; D is unclear. The V and J ends lost 2 bases and 0 bases respectively, with 16 bases between them. The CDR3 runs 17 residues. The V gene's germline CDR1 is SGHRS and CDR2 YFSETQ. CDR3 protein: CASSFRTTGLSTDTQYF. Here the CDR3 DNA reads TGCGCCAGCAGCTTCCGAACGACCGGGCTTAGCACAGATACGCAGTATTTT.